One sample yielded the 23 T cell receptor beta chains listed below, sequenced in a study of regulatory T cells in long-lasting Graves disease (dated by TCRdb to 2020 to 2022). In the paper's terms, the time point label means: persistent/refractory GD, antithyroid drugs over 5 years with positive TRAb. For both TCR sequencing and RNA sequencing, RNA was extracted from PBMCs in TRIzol. Library generation was performed with multiplex PCR. Sequenced on an Illumina HiSeq 4000. iRepertoire HTBI primers and Arm-PCR amplification of CDR3 regions were used to construct TCR beta libraries. TCRdb trimmed the raw reads at Q25, called clones with MiXCR and kept productive beta chains. Rows merge per CDR3 protein into single entries with the most common DNA and genes. The sample contains approximately 470,000 distinct CDR3 sequences, more than 20% of them found a single time. Of the sample, over 7.5% is held by the ten largest clones.

The material sequenced was peripheral blood mononuclear cells (PBMCs), taken when the disease was refractory, from a patient treated with antithyroid drugs. The origin of the receptors is a female donor with Graves disease.

The rearrangement links TRBV7-2 to TRBJ1-5; 7 bases match TRBD1. The V and J ends lost 3 bases and 2 bases, in that order; junction bases with no gene match: 13. The germline CDR1 and CDR2 sequences are SGHTA and FQGNSA. The CDR3 is 18 amino acids. CDR3 amino acids: CASSFLPGGVLGNQPQHF. As DNA, the CDR3 is TGTGCCAGCAGCTTTCTGCCAGGGGGGGTTTTGGGCAATCAGCCCCAGCATTTT. Combining the CDR3 with reference TRBV7-2 and TRBJ1-5 gives the whole variable domain GAGVSQSPSNKVTEKGKDVELRCDPISGHTALYWYRQSLGQGLEFLIYFQGNSAPDKSGLPSDRFSAERTGGSVSTLTIQRTQQEDSAVYLCASSFLPGGVLGNQPQHFGDGTRLSIL.

This clonotype was counted at least ten times. V usage is TRBV5-1 and J usage is TRBJ1-1; D ambiguous. CDR1 is SGHRS, CDR2 YFSETQ, per germline. CDR3 length: 12 residues. Trimming cost V 7 bases and J 0 bases, with 7 bases left between them. The CDR3 loop is CASCGLNTEAFF. CDR3 nucleotide sequence: TGCGCCAGCTGTGGCCTGAACACTGAAGCTTTCTTT.

A remark on this clonotype: A much larger clone differs from this one at a single base, so this may be a read error. The V and J genes are TRBV6-1 and TRBJ2-2, with a tentative D call TRBD2 (5 bases). Germline V gene lookup returns CDR1 MNHNS and CDR2 SASEGT. The CDR3 runs 14 residues. The CDR3 is CASRHHVNTGELSF. CDR3 in DNA: TGTGCCAGCAGGCACCATGTGAACACCGGGGAGCTGTCTTTT.

This clonotype has at least ten counts. This chain links TRBV30 with TRBJ1-5, with 9 bases aligning to TRBD1. CDR3 length equals 14 residues. The trim removed 0 bases at V and 4 bases at J, leaving 1 base unmatched. From germline, CDR1 is GTSNPN and CDR2 SVGIG (reference sequence). Here the CDR3 reads CAWSVGTGNQPQHF. CDR3 coding DNA: TGTGCCTGGAGTGTGGGGACAGGGAATCAGCCCCAGCATTTT. Full variable domain (outside the CDR3, taken from reference TRBV30 and TRBJ1-5): SQTIHQWPATLVQPVGSPLSLECTVEGTSNPNLYWYRQAAGRGLQLLFYSVGIGQISSEVPQNLSASRPQDRQFILSSKKLLLSDSGFYLCAWSVGTGNQPQHFGDGTRLSIL.

This clonotype was seen at least ten times. The chain carries TRBV2 and TRBJ2-2, with D tentatively TRBD2 (6 bases). The CDR3 is 16 residues long. V was pared by 7 bases and J by 7 bases, with 22 bases between. Per germline, CDR1 SNHLY and CDR2 FYNNEI. Here the CDR3 DNA reads TGTGCCAGCACCCTCCAGGCCCGGGAGTTTCACGGGGAGCTGTTTTTT. Encoded protein: CASTLQAREFHGELFF.

The table lists this clonotype with a few counts. V and J are TRBV15 and TRBJ2-4; D might be TRBD1 (5 bases). V was pared by 1 base and J by 0 bases, with 13 bases between. The CDR3 consists of 17 residues. Germline loops: CDR1 LNHNV, CDR2 YYDKDF (reference sequence). The CDR3 spells CATSRVSGALAKNIQYF. The CDR3 DNA is TGTGCCACCAGCAGAGTGAGTGGGGCACTAGCCAAAAACATTCAGTACTTC.

This clonotype was seen at least ten times. This rearrangement joins TRBV28 to TRBJ1-6; no definite D call. In germline, CDR1 is MDHEN, CDR2 SYDVKM. This CDR3 region has 11 residues. The ends were cut back, 5 bases at V and 10 bases at J, with 6 bases in the middle. CDR3 in amino acids: CASSPGSPLHF. CDR3 coding DNA: TGTGCCAGCAGTCCCGGGTCACCCCTCCACTTT.

The V gene is TRBV5-4, the J gene TRBJ2-7; tentative D call: TRBD2 (5 bases). The V end was cut by 2 bases, the J end by 4 bases, with 16 bases between. Germline V gene lookup returns CDR1 SGHNT and CDR2 YYREEE (reference sequence). This CDR3 is built from 15 residues. The CDR3 DNA reads as TGTGCCAGCAGCTTTGGTCCGGGATATCTGTACGAGCAGTACTTC. Translated, it gives CASSFGPGYLYEQYF. Looking up the rest from reference TRBV5-4 and TRBJ2-7 gives the full variable domain: ETGVTQSPTHLIKTRGQQVTLRCSSQSGHNTVSWYQQALGQGPQFIFQYYREEENGRGNFPPRFSGLQFPNYSSELNVNALELDDSALYLCASSFGPGYLYEQYFGPGTRLTVT.

This clonotype was detected many times. The chain combines TRBV14 with TRBJ2-7; weak D call: TRBD1 (5 bases). V lost 6 bases and J lost 2, with 11 bases in between. There are 13 residues in the CDR3. The germline V gene encodes CDR1 SGHDN and CDR2 FVKESK. The CDR3 bases are TGTGCCAGCAGGCGACAGTCCACCTACGAGCAGTACTTC. This gives the protein CASRRQSTYEQYF.

Regarding this clonotype: An end of the junction differs from the germline gene, which may be a read error. This rearrangement joins TRBV28 to TRBJ2-5; D unresolved. The CDR3 totals 16 residues. The germline V gene has CDR1 MDHEN and CDR2 SYDVKM. Written as DNA, the CDR3 is TGTACCAGCAGTTTATTGAATATAAGGTTCCAAGAGACCCAGTACTTC. Translation: CTSSLLNIRFQETQYF.

This clonotype was detected many times. The rearrangement links TRBV20-1 to TRBJ2-5, with 7 positions matching TRBD2. The CDR3 runs to 13 residues. Germline loops: CDR1 DFQATT, CDR2 SNEGSKA (reference sequence). The CDR3 here is CSQGRADQETQYF. In DNA, the CDR3 is TGCAGCCAAGGGAGGGCAGACCAAGAGACCCAGTACTTC.

The chain recombines TRBV19 with TRBJ2-2; D is unclear. CDR3 length: 13 amino acids. The germline V gene has CDR1 LNHDA and CDR2 SQIVND (reference sequence). V lost 0 bases to trimming and J lost 4 bases, with 3 bases between them. The CDR3 spells CASSIEGTGELFF. In DNA, the CDR3 is TGTGCCAGTAGTATAGAGGGCACCGGGGAGCTGTTTTTT. Full variable domain (rest looked up from reference TRBV19 and TRBJ2-2): DGGITQSPKYLFRKEGQNVTLSCEQNLNHDAMYWYRQDPGQGLRLIYYSQIVNDFQKGDIAEGYSVSREKKESFPLTVTSAQKNPTAFYLCASSIEGTGELFFGEGSRLTVL.

This clonotype appeared many times. The chain links TRBV30 to TRBJ1-2; 8 positions match TRBD1. Trimming took 4 bases from V and 3 from J; bases not matched to a gene: 10. Germline values: CDR1 GTSNPN, CDR2 SVGIG (reference sequence). The CDR3 spans 15 residues. DNA for the CDR3: TGTGCCTGGACCCGACGGGACAGGCCTTACTATGGCTACACCTTC. Translation gives CAWTRRDRPYYGYTF.

In its sample, this clonotype was seen many times. V and J are TRBV28 and TRBJ2-7; the match to TRBD2 covers 12 bases. Per germline, CDR1 MDHEN and CDR2 SYDVKM. With V trimmed by 7 bases and J by 2 bases, 6 bases remained unmatched. This CDR3 spans 15 amino acids. The CDR3 sequence is CASTTGTSGPYEQYF. CDR3 sequence (DNA): TGTGCCAGCACAACCGGGACTAGCGGGCCCTACGAGCAGTACTTC.

Details on this clonotype: One end of the junction varies from germline; a read error may be responsible. The V and J genes are TRBV28 and TRBJ2-1, with 9 nucleotides matching TRBD2. Germline CDR1 and CDR2: MDHEN and SYDVKM. The CDR3 is 17 amino acids. CDR3 nucleotide sequence: TGTGCCAGCAAGGGACTAGCCGATCTTCAGTCCTCCAATGAGCAGTTCTTC. It specifies CASKGLADLQSSNEQFF. Complete variable domain (other parts from reference TRBV28 and TRBJ2-1): DVKVTQSSRYLVKRTGEKVFLECVQDMDHENMFWYRQDPGLGLRLIYFSYDVKMKEKGDIPEGYSVSREKKERFSLILESASTNQTSMYLCASKGLADLQSSNEQFFGPGTRLTVL.

The CDR3 bases are TGTGCCAGCAGTCACCAGGGACAGCCCCAGCATTTT. This codes for CASSHQGQPQHF. This chain connects TRBV27 to TRBJ1-5, with TRBD1 as a possible D gene (5 bases). V lost 5 bases to trimming and J lost 7 bases, with 9 bases between them. The CDR3 has 12 amino acids. Germline V gives CDR1 MNHEY, CDR2 SMNVEV (reference sequence).

The chain couples TRBV28 to TRBJ2-3, with D perhaps given as TRBD1 or TRBD2 (5 bases each). There are 15 residues in the CDR3. Trimming pared 4 bases from V and 5 bases from J, leaving 16 bases between. From germline, CDR1 is MDHEN and CDR2 SYDVKM. CDR3 sequence (DNA): TGTGCCAGCAGTTCACTCCACCTTGGGGGAGATACGCAGTATTTT. It encodes CASSSLHLGGDTQYF.

This clonotype was counted between two and nine times. V usage is TRBV7-9 and J usage is TRBJ1-2, with unresolved D. Germline V gene lookup returns CDR1 SEHNR and CDR2 FQNEAQ (reference sequence). The V gene lost 5 bases and the J gene lost 7 bases, with 26 bases spanning the gap. This CDR3 is built from 17 residues. The CDR3 loop reads CASSAQDLSAGLGGYTF. Here the CDR3 DNA reads TGTGCCAGCAGCGCCCAAGATTTGTCGGCAGGCTTGGGTGGCTACACCTTC.

The sample holds many counts of this clonotype. The J gene is TRBJ2-5, the V gene TRBV28; 8 bases agree with TRBD1. The CDR3 runs to 15 residues. Germline V gene lookup returns CDR1 MDHEN and CDR2 SYDVKM. The V and J ends lost 5 bases and 5 bases, in that order; junction bases with no gene match: 10. The CDR3 loop is CASSTKSGGGETQYF. The DNA of the CDR3 is TGTGCCAGCAGTACAAAATCAGGGGGCGGGGAGACCCAGTACTTC. The full variable domain, with the rest looked up from reference TRBV28 and TRBJ2-5, is DVKVTQSSRYLVKRTGEKVFLECVQDMDHENMFWYRQDPGLGLRLIYFSYDVKMKEKGDIPEGYSVSREKKERFSLILESASTNQTSMYLCASSTKSGGGETQYFGPGTRLLVL.

In its sample, this clonotype was seen a few times. The rearrangement links TRBV5-1 to TRBJ1-1; no clear D. Germline values: CDR1 SGHRS, CDR2 YFSETQ. The CDR3 spans 15 residues. Trimming removed 4 bases from V and 11 bases from J, with 24 bases in between. Here the CDR3 reads CASSLEGMGYRYAFF. The CDR3 bases are TGCGCCAGCAGCCTGGAAGGTATGGGGTATCGGTATGCTTTCTTT.

The chain recombines TRBV20-1 with TRBJ1-6; maybe TRBD1 (6 bases). Trimming cost V 6 bases and J 8 bases, with 20 bases left between them. This CDR3 contains 15 residues. Per the germline V gene, CDR1 is DFQATT and CDR2 is SNEGSKA (reference sequence). CDR3 protein: CSAPDREINDSPLHF. CDR3 DNA: TGCAGTGCACCGGACAGAGAGATAAACGATTCACCCCTCCACTTT.

V gene TRBV20-1 combines with J gene TRBJ1-2, with a weak D call TRBD1 (6 bases). CDR1 is DFQATT and CDR2 is SNEGSKA in the germline V gene (reference sequence). This CDR3 has 12 residues. V dropped 2 bases and J dropped 4 bases, with 8 bases sitting between them. Here the CDR3 DNA reads TGCAGTGCTAGATTACAGGGCTATGGCTACACCTTC. As protein: CSARLQGYGYTF.

This clonotype was detected a few times. This sequence joins TRBV7-6 and TRBJ2-3; maybe TRBD1 (6 bases). The tail of the sequence fits TRBJ2-1 better, so the J call may be wrong. Germline lookup yields CDR1 SGHVS and CDR2 FNYEAQ. The CDR3 is 14 residues long. In nucleotides, the CDR3 is TGTGCCAGCAGCTTGGACAGCCGGACAGAGAAGCAGTTCTTC. Protein sequence: CASSLDSRTEKQFF.